Sequencing of this TCR beta chain was carried out in a study of cytomegalovirus exposure and HLA in healthy donors. Study at large: The roughly 700 first-cohort repertoires shared a platform with the approximately 110 validation repertoires, as reported in a later analysis. Study-level results: Per published reports, the classifier diagnosed cytomegalovirus status with high specificity and sensitivity. In vitro work confirmed that a few CMV-associated chains recognize CMV antigens.

This table comes from immunoSEQ multiplex PCR, and its TCRdb copy is limited to in-frame clones, with some not included. The table records more than 55,000 clones, 94% of them present only once. Germline lookup yields CDR1 SGHAT and CDR2 FQNNGV. After removal of 1 base from V and 5 bases from J, the junction contained 8 bases not matched to a gene. This CDR3 has 16 amino acids. As regards this clone: No antigen is known for it.

The donors formed part of the roughly 110-subject validation cohort, distinct from the approximately 670-subject first cohort. This sequence originates from a woman aged 18-29 years in good health and CMV-seronegative. The rearrangement links TRBV11-2 to TRBJ1-2, with 9 nucleotides matching TRBD1. The sequencing input was PBMCs. The CDR3: CASSLAGQGSRYGYTF. DNA of the CDR3: TGTGCCAGCAGCTTAGCCGGACAGGGGAGTAGGTATGGCTACACCTTC.